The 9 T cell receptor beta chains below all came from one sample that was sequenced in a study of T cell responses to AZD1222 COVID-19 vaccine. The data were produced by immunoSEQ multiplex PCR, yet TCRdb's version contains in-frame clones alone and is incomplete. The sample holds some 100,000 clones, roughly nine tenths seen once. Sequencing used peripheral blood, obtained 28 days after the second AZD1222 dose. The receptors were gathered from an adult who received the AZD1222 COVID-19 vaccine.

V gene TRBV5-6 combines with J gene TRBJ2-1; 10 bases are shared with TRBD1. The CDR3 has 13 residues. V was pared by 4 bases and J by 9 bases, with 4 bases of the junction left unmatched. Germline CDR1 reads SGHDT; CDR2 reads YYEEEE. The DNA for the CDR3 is TGTGCCAGCAGCCGGGACAGGGGAGGTGAGCAGTTCTTC. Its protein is CASSRDRGGEQFF.

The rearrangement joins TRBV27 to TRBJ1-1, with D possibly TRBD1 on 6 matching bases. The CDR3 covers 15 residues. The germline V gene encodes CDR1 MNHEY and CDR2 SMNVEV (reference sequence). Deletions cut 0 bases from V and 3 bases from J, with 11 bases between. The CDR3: CASSLSWGRDTEAFF. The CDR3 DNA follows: TGTGCCAGCAGTTTATCGTGGGGGCGCGACACTGAAGCTTTCTTT.

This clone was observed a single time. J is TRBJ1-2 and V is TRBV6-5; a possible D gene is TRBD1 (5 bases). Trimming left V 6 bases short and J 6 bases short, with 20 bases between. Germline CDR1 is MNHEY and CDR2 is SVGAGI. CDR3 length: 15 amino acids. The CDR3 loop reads CASSAVSGTTDGYTF. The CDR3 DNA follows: TGTGCCAGCAGCGCTGTATCCGGGACGACTGATGGCTACACCTTC.

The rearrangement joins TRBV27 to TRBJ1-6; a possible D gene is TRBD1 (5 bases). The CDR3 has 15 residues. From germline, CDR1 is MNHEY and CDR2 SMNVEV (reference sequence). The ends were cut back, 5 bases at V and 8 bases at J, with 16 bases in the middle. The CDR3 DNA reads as TGTGCCAGCAGTATCCAGGGAGTATTGGATTCACCCCTCCACTTT. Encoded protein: CASSIQGVLDSPLHF.

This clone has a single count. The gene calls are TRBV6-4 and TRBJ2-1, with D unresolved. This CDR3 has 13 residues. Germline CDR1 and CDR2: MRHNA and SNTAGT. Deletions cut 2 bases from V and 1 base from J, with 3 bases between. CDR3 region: CASSDGSYNEQFF. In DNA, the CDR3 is TGTGCCAGCAGTGACGGTTCCTACAATGAGCAGTTCTTC.

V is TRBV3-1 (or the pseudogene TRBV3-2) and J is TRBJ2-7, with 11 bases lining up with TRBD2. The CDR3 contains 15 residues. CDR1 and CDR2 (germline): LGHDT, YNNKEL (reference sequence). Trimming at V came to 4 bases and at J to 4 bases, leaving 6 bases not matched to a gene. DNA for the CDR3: TGTGCCAGCAGCCTCGGGACTAGCGGACAGTACGAGCAGTACTTC. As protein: CASSLGTSGQYEQYF.

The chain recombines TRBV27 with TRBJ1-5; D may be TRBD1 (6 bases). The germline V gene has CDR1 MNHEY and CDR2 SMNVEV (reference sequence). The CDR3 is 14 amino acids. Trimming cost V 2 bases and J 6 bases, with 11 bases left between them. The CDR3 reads CASSLKGGSQPQHF. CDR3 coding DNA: TGTGCCAGCAGTTTAAAGGGGGGTAGTCAGCCCCAGCATTTT.

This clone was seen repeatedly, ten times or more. This chain's CDR3 is CASSLAGTERGELFF. CDR3 nucleotides: TGTGCCAGCAGCTTGGCCGGGACTGAGCGAGGGGAGCTGTTTTTT. The chain has TRBV5-5 and TRBJ2-2; D may be TRBD2 (6 bases). Germline values: CDR1 SGHKS, CDR2 YYEKEE (reference sequence). Trimming pared 0 bases from V and 8 bases from J, leaving 14 bases between. This CDR3 comprises 15 residues.

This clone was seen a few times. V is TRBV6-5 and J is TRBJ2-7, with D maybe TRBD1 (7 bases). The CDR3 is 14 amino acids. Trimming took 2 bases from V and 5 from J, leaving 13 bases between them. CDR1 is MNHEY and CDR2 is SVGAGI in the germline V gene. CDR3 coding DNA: TGTGCCAGCAGTTACGACAGGGAGGTGGACGAGCAGTACTTC. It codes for CASSYDREVDEQYF.